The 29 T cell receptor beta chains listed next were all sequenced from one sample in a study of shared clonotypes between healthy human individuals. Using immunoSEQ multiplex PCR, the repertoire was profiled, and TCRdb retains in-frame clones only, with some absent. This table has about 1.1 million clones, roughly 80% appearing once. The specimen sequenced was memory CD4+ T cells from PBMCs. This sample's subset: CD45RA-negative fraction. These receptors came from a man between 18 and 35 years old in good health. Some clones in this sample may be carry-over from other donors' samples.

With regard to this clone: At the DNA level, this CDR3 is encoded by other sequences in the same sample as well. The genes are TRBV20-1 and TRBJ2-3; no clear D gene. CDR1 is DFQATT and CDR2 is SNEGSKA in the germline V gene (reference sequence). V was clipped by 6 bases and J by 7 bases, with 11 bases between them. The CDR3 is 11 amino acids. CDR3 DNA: TGCAGTGCCCTCAGCTCCTATACGCAGTATTTT. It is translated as CSALSSYTQYF.

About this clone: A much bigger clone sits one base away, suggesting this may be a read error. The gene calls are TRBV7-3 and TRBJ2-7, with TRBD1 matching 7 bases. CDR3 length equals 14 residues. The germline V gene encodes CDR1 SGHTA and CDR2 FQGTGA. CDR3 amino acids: CASSETGNDYERYF. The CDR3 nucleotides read TGTGCCAGCAGCGAGACAGGGAATGATTACGAGCGGTACTTC.

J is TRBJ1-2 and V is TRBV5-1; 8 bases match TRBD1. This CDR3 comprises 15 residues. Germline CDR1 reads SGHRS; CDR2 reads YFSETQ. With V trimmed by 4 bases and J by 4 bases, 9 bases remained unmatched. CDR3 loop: CASSRTGGDAYGYTF. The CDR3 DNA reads TGCGCCAGCAGCCGCACAGGGGGAGACGCCTATGGCTACACCTTC. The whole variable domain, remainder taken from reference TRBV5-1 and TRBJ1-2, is KAGVTQTPRYLIKTRGQQVTLSCSPISGHRSVSWYQQTPGQGLQFLFEYFSETQRNKGNFPGRFSGRQFSNSRSEMNVSTLELGDSALYLCASSRTGGDAYGYTFGSGTRLTVV.

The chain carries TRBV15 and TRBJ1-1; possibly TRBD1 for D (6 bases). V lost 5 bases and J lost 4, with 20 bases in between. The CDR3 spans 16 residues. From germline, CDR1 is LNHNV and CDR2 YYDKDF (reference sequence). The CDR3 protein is CATSPEGGDLFTEAFF. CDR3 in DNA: TGTGCCACCAGCCCTGAGGGGGGCGATTTGTTCACTGAAGCTTTCTTT.

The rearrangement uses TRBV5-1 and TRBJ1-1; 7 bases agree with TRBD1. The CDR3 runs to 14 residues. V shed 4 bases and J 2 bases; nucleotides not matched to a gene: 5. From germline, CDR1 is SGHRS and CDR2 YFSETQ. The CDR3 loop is CASSDTGANTEAFF. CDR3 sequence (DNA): TGCGCCAGCAGCGACACAGGGGCCAACACTGAAGCTTTCTTT.

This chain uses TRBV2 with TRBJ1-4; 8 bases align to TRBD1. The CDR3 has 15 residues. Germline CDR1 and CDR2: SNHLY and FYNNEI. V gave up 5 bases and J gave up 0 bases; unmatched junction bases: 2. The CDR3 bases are TGTGCCAGCAGTAGGGACAGGACAACTAATGAAAAACTGTTTTTT. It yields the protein CASSRDRTTNEKLFF.

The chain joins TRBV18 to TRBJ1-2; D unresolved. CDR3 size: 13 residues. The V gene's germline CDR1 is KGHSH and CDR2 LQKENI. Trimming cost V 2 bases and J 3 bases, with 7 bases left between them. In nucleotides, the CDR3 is TGTGCCAGCTCACCAACGGATGACTATGGCTACACCTTC. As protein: CASSPTDDYGYTF.

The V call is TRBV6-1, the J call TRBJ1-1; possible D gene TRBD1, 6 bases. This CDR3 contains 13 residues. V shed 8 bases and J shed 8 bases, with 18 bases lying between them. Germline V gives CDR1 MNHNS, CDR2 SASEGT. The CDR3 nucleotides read TGTGCCAGCGGGGAGGTCGGACAGCACGAAGCTTTCTTT. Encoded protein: CASGEVGQHEAFF.

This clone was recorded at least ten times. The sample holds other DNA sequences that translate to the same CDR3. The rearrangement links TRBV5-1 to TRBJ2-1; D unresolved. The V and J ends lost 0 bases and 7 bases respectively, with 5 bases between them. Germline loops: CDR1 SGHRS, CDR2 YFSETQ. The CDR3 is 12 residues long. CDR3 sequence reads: CASSLVSNEQFF. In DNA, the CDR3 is TGCGCCAGCAGCTTGGTATCGAATGAGCAGTTCTTC. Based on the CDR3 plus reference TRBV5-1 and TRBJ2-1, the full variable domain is KAGVTQTPRYLIKTRGQQVTLSCSPISGHRSVSWYQQTPGQGLQFLFEYFSETQRNKGNFPGRFSGRQFSNSRSEMNVSTLELGDSALYLCASSLVSNEQFFGPGTRLTVL.

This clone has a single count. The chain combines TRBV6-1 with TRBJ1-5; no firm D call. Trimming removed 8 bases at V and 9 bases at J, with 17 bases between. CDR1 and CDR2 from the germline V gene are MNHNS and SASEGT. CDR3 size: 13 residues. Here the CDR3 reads CASAESLLPPQHF. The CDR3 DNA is TGTGCCAGCGCCGAAAGTCTTCTCCCGCCCCAGCATTTT.

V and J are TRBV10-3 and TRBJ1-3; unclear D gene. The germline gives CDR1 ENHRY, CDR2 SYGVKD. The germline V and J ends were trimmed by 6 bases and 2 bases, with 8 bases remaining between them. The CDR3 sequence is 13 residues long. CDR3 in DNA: TGTGCCATCAGGGGTACAGCTGGAAACACCATATATTTT. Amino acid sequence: CAIRGTAGNTIYF.

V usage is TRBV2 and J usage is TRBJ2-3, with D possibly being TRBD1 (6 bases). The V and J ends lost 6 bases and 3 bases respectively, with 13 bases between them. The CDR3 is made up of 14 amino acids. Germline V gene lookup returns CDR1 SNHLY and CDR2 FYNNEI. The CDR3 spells CASRRGTGTDTQYF. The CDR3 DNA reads TGTGCCAGCAGGAGGGGGACCGGGACAGATACGCAGTATTTT.

The CDR3 protein is CASSLSHGGNQPQHF. The CDR3 DNA reads as TGCGCCAGCAGCTTGTCACACGGGGGCAATCAGCCCCAGCATTTT. This sequence joins TRBV5-1 and TRBJ1-5; D gene unclear. Germline V CDR1 and CDR2: SGHRS, YFSETQ. The CDR3 consists of 15 residues. V was pared by 1 base and J by 2 bases, with 10 bases between. The variable domain in full, with the rest retrieved from reference TRBV5-1 and TRBJ1-5, is KAGVTQTPRYLIKTRGQQVTLSCSPISGHRSVSWYQQTPGQGLQFLFEYFSETQRNKGNFPGRFSGRQFSNSRSEMNVSTLELGDSALYLCASSLSHGGNQPQHFGDGTRLSIL.

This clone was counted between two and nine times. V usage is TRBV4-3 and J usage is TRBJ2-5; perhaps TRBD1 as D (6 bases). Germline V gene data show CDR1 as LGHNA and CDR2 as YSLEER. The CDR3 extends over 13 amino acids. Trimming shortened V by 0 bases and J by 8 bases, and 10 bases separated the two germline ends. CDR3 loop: CASSQDQGSTQYF. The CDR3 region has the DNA TGCGCCAGCAGCCAAGACCAGGGGTCAACCCAGTACTTC.

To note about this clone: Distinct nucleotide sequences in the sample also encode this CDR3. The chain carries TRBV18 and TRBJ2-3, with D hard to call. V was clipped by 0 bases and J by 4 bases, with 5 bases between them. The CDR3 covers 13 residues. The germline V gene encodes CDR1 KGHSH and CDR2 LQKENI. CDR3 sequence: CASSPPGSDTQYF. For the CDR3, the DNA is TGTGCCAGCTCACCACCGGGTTCAGATACGCAGTATTTT.

The CDR3 DNA sequence: TGCGCCAGCAGCTTTCGACAGGGTCGAGAAAAACTGTTTTTT. Translation: CASSFRQGREKLFF. V gene TRBV5-1 combines with J gene TRBJ1-4; the match to TRBD1 covers 7 bases. Germline assignment: CDR1 SGHRS and CDR2 YFSETQ. This CDR3 has 14 amino acids. The V segment lost 2 bases and the J segment 8 bases; nucleotides outside the gene matches: 6.

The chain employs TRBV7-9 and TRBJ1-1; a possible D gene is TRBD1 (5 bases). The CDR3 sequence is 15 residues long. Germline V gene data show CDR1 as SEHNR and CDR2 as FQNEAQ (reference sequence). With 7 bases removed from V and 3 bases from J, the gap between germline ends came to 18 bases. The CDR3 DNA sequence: TGTGCCAGCAACCCGACAGAAAGTTGGGACACTGAAGCTTTCTTT. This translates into CASNPTESWDTEAFF.

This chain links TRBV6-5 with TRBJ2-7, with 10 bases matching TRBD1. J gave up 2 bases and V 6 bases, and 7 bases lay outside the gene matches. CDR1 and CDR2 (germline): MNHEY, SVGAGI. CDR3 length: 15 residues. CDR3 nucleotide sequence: TGTGCCAGCAGGGAATACGGACAGGGGGCCTACGAGCAGTACTTC. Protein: CASREYGQGAYEQYF.

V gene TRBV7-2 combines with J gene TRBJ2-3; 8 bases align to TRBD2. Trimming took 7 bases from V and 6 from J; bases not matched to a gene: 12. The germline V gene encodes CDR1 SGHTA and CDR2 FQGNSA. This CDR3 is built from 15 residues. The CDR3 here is CASTLDGRAWDTQYF. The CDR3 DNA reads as TGTGCCAGCACCCTGGACGGGAGGGCCTGGGATACGCAGTATTTT.

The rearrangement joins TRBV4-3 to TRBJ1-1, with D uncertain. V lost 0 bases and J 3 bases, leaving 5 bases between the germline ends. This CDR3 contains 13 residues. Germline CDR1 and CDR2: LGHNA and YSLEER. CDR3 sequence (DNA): TGCGCCAGCAGCCAAGATCCCTACACTGAAGCTTTCTTT. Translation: CASSQDPYTEAFF.

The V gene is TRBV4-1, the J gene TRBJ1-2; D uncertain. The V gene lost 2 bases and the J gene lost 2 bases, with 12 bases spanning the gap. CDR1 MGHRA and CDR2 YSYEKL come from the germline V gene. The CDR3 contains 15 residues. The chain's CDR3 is CASSQPVPENYGYTF. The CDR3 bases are TGCGCCAGCAGCCAACCGGTTCCTGAGAACTATGGCTACACCTTC.

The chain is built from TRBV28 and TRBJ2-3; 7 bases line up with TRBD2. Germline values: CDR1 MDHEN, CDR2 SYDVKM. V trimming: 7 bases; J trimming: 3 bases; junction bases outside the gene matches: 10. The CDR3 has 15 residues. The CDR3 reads CASTPAGRGTDTQYF. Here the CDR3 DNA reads TGTGCCAGCACCCCAGCGGGGCGAGGGACAGATACGCAGTATTTT. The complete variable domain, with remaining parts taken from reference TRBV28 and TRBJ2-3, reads DVKVTQSSRYLVKRTGEKVFLECVQDMDHENMFWYRQDPGLGLRLIYFSYDVKMKEKGDIPEGYSVSREKKERFSLILESASTNQTSMYLCASTPAGRGTDTQYFGPGTRLTVL.

The CDR3 loop reads CASSAGQVVGQPQHF. CDR3 nucleotide sequence: TGTGCCAGCAGTGCGGGACAGGTGGTGGGTCAGCCCCAGCATTTT. The gene calls are TRBV2 and TRBJ1-5; TRBD1 aligns across 8 bases. Germline V gives CDR1 SNHLY, CDR2 FYNNEI. Germline trimming cut 4 bases from V and 6 bases from J; bases unmatched to any gene: 8. The CDR3 covers 15 residues. Drawing the rest from reference TRBV2 and TRBJ1-5, the complete variable domain is EPEVTQTPSHQVTQMGQEVILRCVPISNHLYFYWYRQILGQKVEFLVSFYNNEISEKSEIFDDQFSVERPDGSNFTLKIRSTKLEDSAMYFCASSAGQVVGQPQHFGDGTRLSIL.

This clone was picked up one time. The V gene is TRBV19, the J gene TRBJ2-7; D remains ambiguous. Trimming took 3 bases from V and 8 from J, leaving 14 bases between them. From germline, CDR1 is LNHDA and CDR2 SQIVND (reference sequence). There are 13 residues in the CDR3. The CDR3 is CASSITAWGQQYF. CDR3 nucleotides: TGTGCCAGTAGTATTACTGCATGGGGTCAGCAGTACTTC.

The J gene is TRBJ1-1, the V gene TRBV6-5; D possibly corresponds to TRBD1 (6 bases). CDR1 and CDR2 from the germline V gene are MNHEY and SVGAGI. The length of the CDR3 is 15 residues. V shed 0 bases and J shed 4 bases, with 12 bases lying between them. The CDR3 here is CASSYSSWGATEAFF. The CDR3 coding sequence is TGTGCCAGCAGTTACTCGAGTTGGGGGGCCACTGAAGCTTTCTTT.

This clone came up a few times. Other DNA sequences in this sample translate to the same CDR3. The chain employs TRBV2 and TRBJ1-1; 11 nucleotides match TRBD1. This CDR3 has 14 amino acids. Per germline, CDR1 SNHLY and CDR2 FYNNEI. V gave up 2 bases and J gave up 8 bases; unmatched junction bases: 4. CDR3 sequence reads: CASSEQGQGAEAFF. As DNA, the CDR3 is TGTGCCAGCAGTGAACAAGGACAGGGGGCCGAAGCTTTCTTT.

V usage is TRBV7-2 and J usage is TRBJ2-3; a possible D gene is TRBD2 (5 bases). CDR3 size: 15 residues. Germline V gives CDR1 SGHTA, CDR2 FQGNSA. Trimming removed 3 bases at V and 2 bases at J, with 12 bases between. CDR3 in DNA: TGTGCCAGCAGCTTGATGAACGGGAACACAGATACGCAGTATTTT. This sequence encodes CASSLMNGNTDTQYF.

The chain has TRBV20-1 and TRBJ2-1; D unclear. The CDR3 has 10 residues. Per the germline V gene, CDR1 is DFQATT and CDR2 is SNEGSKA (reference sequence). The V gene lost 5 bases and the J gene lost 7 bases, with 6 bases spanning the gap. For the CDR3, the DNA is TGCAGTGCTTCTGATAATGAGCAGTTCTTC. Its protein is CSASDNEQFF.

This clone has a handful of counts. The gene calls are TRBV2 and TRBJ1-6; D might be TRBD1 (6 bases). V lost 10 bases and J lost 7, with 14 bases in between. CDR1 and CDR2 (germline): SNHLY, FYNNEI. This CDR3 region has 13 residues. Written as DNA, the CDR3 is TGTGCCAAAGGGACATCAAAGAATTCACCCCTCCACTTT. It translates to CAKGTSKNSPLHF. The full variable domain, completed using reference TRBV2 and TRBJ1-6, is EPEVTQTPSHQVTQMGQEVILRCVPISNHLYFYWYRQILGQKVEFLVSFYNNEISEKSEIFDDQFSVERPDGSNFTLKIRSTKLEDSAMYFCAKGTSKNSPLHFGNGTRLTVT.